The present T cell receptor beta chain was sequenced within a study of cytomegalovirus exposure and HLA in healthy donors. PCR employed 60 Vbeta and 13 Jbeta primers. Sequencing used immunoSEQ multiplex PCR; TCRdb keeps in-frame clones, though not all of them. The sample has about 200,000 clones, about 80% seen once. Trimming removed 3 bases at V and 0 bases at J, with 9 bases between. This CDR3 has 14 residues. The germline gives CDR1 SGHVS, CDR2 FNYEAQ. Findings and caveats of the study: The study reported that TCR beta sequences accurately predicted HLA-A and HLA-B alleles in most subjects. Earlier analysis yielded a pattern in which most TCR beta V segments were productive about 90% or about 30% of the time. V- and J-gene trimming of TCR beta was linked (in a later analysis) to a missense DCLRE1C variant. Upon later analysis, TCR association rates were observed to vary by HLA locus, being highest for DRB1 and lowest for HLA-C.

Worth noting for this clone: Its specificity is unknown.

The receptor was derived from a woman in her twenties or thirties in good health and CMV-seropositive. This rearrangement joins TRBV7-6 to TRBJ2-7, with D tentatively TRBD2 (6 bases). The sequencing input was PBMCs. The CDR3 loop is CASSFISGSYEQYF. DNA for the CDR3: TGTGCCAGCAGCTTCATTAGCGGCTCCTACGAGCAGTACTTC.